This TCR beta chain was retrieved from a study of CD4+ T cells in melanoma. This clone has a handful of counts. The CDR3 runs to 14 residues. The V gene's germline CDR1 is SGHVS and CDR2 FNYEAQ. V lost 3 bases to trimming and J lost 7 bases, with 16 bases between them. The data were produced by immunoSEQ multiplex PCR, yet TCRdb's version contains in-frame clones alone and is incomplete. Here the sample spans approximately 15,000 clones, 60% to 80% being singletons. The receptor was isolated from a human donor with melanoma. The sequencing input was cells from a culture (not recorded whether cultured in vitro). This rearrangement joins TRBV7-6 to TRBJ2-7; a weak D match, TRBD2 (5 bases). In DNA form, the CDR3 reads TGTGCCAGCAGCTTCTCACTAGGGATGGGGGAGCAGTACTTC. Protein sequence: CASSFSLGMGEQYF.